Listed here are 16 T cell receptor beta chains from one sample, sequenced in a study of cytomegalovirus exposure and HLA in healthy donors. Vbeta (60) and Jbeta (13) primers were used in the PCR. Generated by immunoSEQ multiplex PCR, the TCRdb table keeps only in-frame clones and is missing some. The table lists approximately 51,000 clones, about four fifths of them singletons. The sequenced material came from PBMCs. These TCRs come from a boy aged 5-17 years in good health and CMV-seropositive.

The V gene is TRBV12-5, the J gene TRBJ2-1; 9 positions match TRBD1. The CDR3 contains 14 residues. The ends lost 5 bases at V and 3 bases at J; junction bases unmatched: 2. The germline CDR1 and CDR2 sequences are LGHNT and FRNRAP. CDR3 amino acids: CASGPGQGYNEQFF. In nucleotides, the CDR3 is TGTGCTAGTGGTCCGGGACAGGGCTACAATGAGCAGTTCTTC.

This clone has more than one count but fewer than ten. The chain links TRBV5-6 to TRBJ2-1, with 11 positions matching TRBD2. The CDR3 covers 15 residues. The junction had 5 bases not matched to a gene; V was cut back by 4 bases and J by 5 bases. Germline CDR1 is SGHDT and CDR2 is YYEEEE. CDR3 DNA sequence: TGTGCCAGCAGCGACGGGACTAGCGGCCACAATGAGCAGTTCTTC. This encodes CASSDGTSGHNEQFF.

This clone was detected only a few times. The chain uses TRBV6-5 and TRBJ2-5; possibly TRBD1 for D (6 bases). Germline loops: CDR1 MNHEY, CDR2 SVGAGI. The CDR3 totals 14 residues. V lost 0 bases and J 1 base, leaving 6 bases between the germline ends. This CDR3 is CASSYSDSQETQYF. The CDR3 DNA sequence: TGTGCCAGCAGTTACTCGGACAGCCAAGAGACCCAGTACTTC.

This chain uses TRBV19 with TRBJ1-1; D is unclear. Trimming stripped 0 bases from V and 5 bases from J, with 10 bases between. The CDR3 extends over 14 amino acids. Germline V lookup: CDR1 LNHDA, CDR2 SQIVND (reference sequence). CDR3 nucleotides: TGTGCCAGTAGTATAGACCTCGCGGGGACTGAAGCTTTCTTT. Protein sequence: CASSIDLAGTEAFF.

CDR3 in DNA: TGTGCCAGCAGCTTAGCCAGGGCGGGGGGTGGAGAGACCCAGTACTTC. It translates to CASSLARAGGGETQYF. The rearrangement links TRBV7-6 to TRBJ2-5, with 8 bases lining up with TRBD2. CDR3 length equals 16 residues. Germline CDR1 and CDR2: SGHVS and FNYEAQ. Trimming cost V 0 bases and J 4 bases; bases outside gene matches: 7.

The chain links TRBV14 to TRBJ2-3, with D possibly matching TRBD2 (6 bases). Trimming removed 5 bases at V and 0 bases at J, with 12 bases between. CDR1 and CDR2 from the germline V gene are SGHDN and FVKESK. The CDR3 has 15 amino acids. CDR3 sequence: CASSYWRGSTDTQYF. The CDR3 region has the DNA TGTGCCAGCAGCTACTGGCGGGGTAGCACAGATACGCAGTATTTT.

The chain uses TRBV7-9 and TRBJ2-1; possibly TRBD2 for D (6 bases). The V end was cut by 0 bases, the J end by 6 bases, with 15 bases between. The CDR3 consists of 16 residues. The germline V gene has CDR1 SEHNR and CDR2 FQNEAQ (reference sequence). CDR3 bases: TGTGCCAGCAGCTTAGCGGCGGGGCGATTGTTCAATGAGCAGTTCTTC. It encodes CASSLAAGRLFNEQFF.

In its sample, this clone was seen once. V is TRBV18 and J is TRBJ2-2; 8 bases align to TRBD1. CDR1 KGHSH and CDR2 LQKENI come from the germline V gene. CDR3 length: 16 residues. Unmatched junction bases numbered 8, after V lost 4 bases and J lost 4 bases. In nucleotides, the CDR3 is TGTGCCAGCTCACGATCCGGGACAGGTTTCACCGGGGAGCTGTTTTTT. Its translation is CASSRSGTGFTGELFF.

This clone has more than one count but fewer than ten. The J gene is TRBJ2-2, the V gene TRBV4-1; no clear D gene. This CDR3 has 13 residues. V lost 2 bases and J 6 bases, leaving 7 bases between the germline ends. Per germline, CDR1 MGHRA and CDR2 YSYEKL. CDR3 bases: TGCGCCAGCAGCCAAAGTCTATCCGGGGAGCTGTTTTTT. Its protein is CASSQSLSGELFF.

The chain recombines TRBV11-2 with TRBJ2-7; D possibly corresponds to TRBD2 (5 bases). Germline V gives CDR1 SGHAT, CDR2 FQNNGV. The CDR3 is made up of 15 amino acids. With 5 bases removed from V and 3 bases from J, the gap between germline ends came to 17 bases. The CDR3 nucleotides read TGTGCCAGCAGCCCCCTGTCCGGGAATGTCTACGAGCAGTACTTC. It translates to CASSPLSGNVYEQYF.

The chain has TRBV9 and TRBJ2-1, with 14 bases fitting TRBD2. There are 16 residues in the CDR3. Germline V gives CDR1 SGDLS, CDR2 YYNGEE. Trimming cost V 3 bases and J 6 bases; bases outside gene matches: 5. CDR3 sequence (DNA): TGTGCCAGCAGCGGGGGTGGACTAGCGGGGGGCAATGAGCAGTTCTTC. It is translated as CASSGGGLAGGNEQFF.

CDR3 residues: CASARQVRDEKLFF. The CDR3 coding sequence is TGTGCCAGCGCTAGACAGGTTCGAGACGAAAAACTGTTTTTT. This chain uses TRBV27 with TRBJ1-4, with TRBD1 as a possible D gene (6 bases). Germline loops: CDR1 MNHEY, CDR2 SMNVEV (reference sequence). The germline V and J ends were trimmed by 8 bases and 8 bases, with 18 bases remaining between them. CDR3 size: 14 residues. Together with reference TRBV27 and TRBJ1-4, the CDR3 gives the full variable domain: EAQVTQNPRYLITVTGKKLTVTCSQNMNHEYMSWYRQDPGLGLRQIYYSMNVEVTDKGDVPEGYKVSRKEKRNFPLILESPSPNQTSLYFCASARQVRDEKLFFGSGTQLSVL.

V gene TRBV7-8 combines with J gene TRBJ2-7, with TRBD1 identical over 7 bases. This CDR3 has 14 residues. After removal of 5 bases from V and 0 bases from J, the junction contained 4 bases not matched to a gene. Germline V gene data show CDR1 as SGHVS and CDR2 as FQNEAQ. The CDR3 region is CASSRRDSSYEQYF. In nucleotides, the CDR3 is TGTGCCAGCAGCCGCCGGGACAGCTCCTACGAGCAGTACTTC.

CDR3 protein: CSVEGGDRGSNGGYTF. In nucleotides, the CDR3 is TGCAGCGTTGAAGGGGGGGACAGGGGAAGTAACGGTGGCTACACCTTC. This chain connects TRBV29-1 to TRBJ1-2; 10 bases map to TRBD1. The CDR3 is 16 residues long. The J segment lost 7 bases and the V segment lost 1 base, leaving 12 bases of the junction unmatched. Germline values: CDR1 SQVTM, CDR2 ANQGSEA.

The J gene is TRBJ2-7, the V gene TRBV7-8; 7 bases agree with TRBD1. The CDR3 loop spans 16 amino acids. CDR1 SGHVS and CDR2 FQNEAQ come from the germline V gene. V lost 5 bases, J lost 0 bases, and 10 bases stayed unmatched. CDR3 nucleotide sequence: TGTGCCAGCAGCCCAAGGACAGGATCCAACTCCTACGAGCAGTACTTC. Encoded protein: CASSPRTGSNSYEQYF.

The CDR3 DNA reads as TGCGCCAGCAGCTTGGGGACAGAACGCAATCAGCCCCAGCATTTT. Translation gives CASSLGTERNQPQHF. The rearrangement joins TRBV5-1 to TRBJ1-5; tentative D call: TRBD1 (6 bases). The V gene's germline CDR1 is SGHRS and CDR2 YFSETQ. V was cut by 0 bases and J by 2 bases, with 9 bases left in between. There are 15 residues in the CDR3.